These 10 T cell receptor beta chains came from one sample sequenced in a study of cytomegalovirus exposure and HLA in healthy donors listed by TCRdb under 2017. Library generation was performed with the immunoSEQ multiplex PCR assay. For the multiplex PCR, a mixture combining 60 forward primers for TCR Vbeta segments and 13 reverse primers for TCR Jbeta segments was used. Entries here come from immuneACCESS through TCRdb and include only in-frame sequences with V and J called. Some clones fail to appear in such tables; in the studies checked, an unresolved V gene covers under half of the shortfall, and the cause of the remainder is unknown. The sample table contains some 110,000 clones; only one count was recorded for about four fifths of them. Approximately 13% of the sample is held by the ten biggest clonotypes. Sequenced sample: PBMCs. These receptors were obtained from a woman aged 55 to 70 in good health and CMV-seropositive.

This clone was picked up a small number of times. The rearrangement joins TRBV14 to TRBJ2-3, with D uncertain. CDR3 length equals 12 residues. The germline CDR1 and CDR2 sequences are SGHDN and FVKESK. V lost 4 bases and J lost 7, with 9 bases in between. In nucleotides, the CDR3 is TGTGCCAGCAGCCTACATGGTTATACGCAGTATTTT. Protein sequence: CASSLHGYTQYF. Drawing the rest from reference TRBV14 and TRBJ2-3, the complete variable domain is EAGVTQFPSHSVIEKGQTVTLRCDPISGHDNLYWYRRVMGKEIKFLLHFVKESKQDESGMPNNRFLAERTGGTYSTLKVQPAELEDSGVYFCASSLHGYTQYFGPGTRLTVL.

The V and J genes are TRBV29-1 and TRBJ2-2; tentatively, D is TRBD1 (6 bases). The germline gives CDR1 SQVTM, CDR2 ANQGSEA. There are 14 residues in the CDR3. Trimming cost V 6 bases and J 4 bases, with 15 bases left between them. The CDR3 DNA reads as TGCAGCGTAACACAGGGAGAGGGCACCGGGGAGCTGTTTTTT. Residues: CSVTQGEGTGELFF.

The chain recombines TRBV4-1 with TRBJ2-2; TRBD2 matches at 8 bases. Trimming cost V 0 bases and J 4 bases; bases outside gene matches: 4. Germline V gene lookup returns CDR1 MGHRA and CDR2 YSYEKL. CDR3 size: 16 residues. The CDR3 region has the DNA TGCGCCAGCAGCCAAGATCAACGGGGGGGCACCGGGGAGCTGTTTTTT. It encodes CASSQDQRGGTGELFF.

The gene calls are TRBV5-1 and TRBJ2-1; 10 bases line up with TRBD1. This CDR3 has 14 amino acids. In germline, CDR1 is SGHRS, CDR2 YFSETQ. V was pared by 5 bases and J by 5 bases, with 4 bases of the junction left unmatched. In nucleotides, the CDR3 is TGCGCCAGCAGTCAGGGACAGGGGAACAATGAGCAGTTCTTC. Encoded protein: CASSQGQGNNEQFF.

J is TRBJ1-4 and V is TRBV6-5, with TRBD1 matching over 7 bases. Germline CDR1 is MNHEY and CDR2 is SVGAGI. With V trimmed by 5 bases and J by 2 bases, 2 bases remained unmatched. There are 14 residues in the CDR3. CDR3 sequence reads: CASSDRDTNEKLFF. The CDR3 coding sequence is TGTGCCAGCAGTGACAGGGACACTAATGAAAAACTGTTTTTT.

This sequence joins TRBV13 and TRBJ2-5; D remains ambiguous. The CDR3 loop spans 14 amino acids. V was shortened by 5 bases and J by 0 bases, with 10 bases between the two germline ends. Germline V gives CDR1 PRHDT, CDR2 FYEKMQ (reference sequence). In DNA form, the CDR3 reads TGTGCCAGCAGCCGTCGGTCGTACCAAGAGACCCAGTACTTC. It encodes CASSRRSYQETQYF.

The chain recombines TRBV7-9 with TRBJ1-1; TRBD1 matches 7 bases. The CDR3 has 14 amino acids. In germline, CDR1 is SEHNR, CDR2 FQNEAQ (reference sequence). The J segment lost 0 bases and the V segment lost 4 bases, leaving 2 bases of the junction unmatched. CDR3 in amino acids: CASSSGTVNTEAFF. DNA of the CDR3: TGTGCCAGCAGCTCTGGGACAGTGAACACTGAAGCTTTCTTT.

V is TRBV7-9 and J is TRBJ1-1; 7 positions agree with TRBD1. This CDR3 region has 15 residues. The germline V gene encodes CDR1 SEHNR and CDR2 FQNEAQ (reference sequence). The ends lost 2 bases at V and 5 bases at J; junction bases unmatched: 8. CDR3 region: CASSLQGVGGTEAFF. The DNA for the CDR3 is TGTGCCAGCAGCTTACAGGGGGTCGGAGGTACTGAAGCTTTCTTT. Looking up the rest from reference TRBV7-9 and TRBJ1-1 gives the full variable domain: DTGVSQNPRHKITKRGQNVTFRCDPISEHNRLYWYRQTLGQGPEFLTYFQNEAQLEKSRLLSDRFSAERPKGSFSTLEIQRTEQGDSAMYLCASSLQGVGGTEAFFGQGTRLTVV.

CDR3 nucleotide sequence: TGTGCCAGCAGCGGAGGACAGGGGAGGAACACCGGGGAGCTGTTTTTT. This encodes CASSGGQGRNTGELFF. The chain carries TRBV5-4 and TRBJ2-2; TRBD1 aligns across 9 bases. The CDR3 runs to 16 residues. The germline V gene encodes CDR1 SGHNT and CDR2 YYREEE (reference sequence). V shed 4 bases and J 1 base; nucleotides not matched to a gene: 5. The full variable domain, with the rest looked up from reference TRBV5-4 and TRBJ2-2, is ETGVTQSPTHLIKTRGQQVTLRCSSQSGHNTVSWYQQALGQGPQFIFQYYREEENGRGNFPPRFSGLQFPNYSSELNVNALELDDSALYLCASSGGQGRNTGELFFGEGSRLTVL.

In its sample, this clone was seen a few times. This sequence joins TRBV2 and TRBJ1-5; 9 nucleotides align to TRBD1. Germline V CDR1 and CDR2: SNHLY, FYNNEI. This CDR3 has 14 amino acids. Trimming at V came to 5 bases and at J to 7 bases, leaving 6 bases not matched to a gene. CDR3 bases: TGTGCCAGCAGTTTACAGGGGGCTGAGCAGCCCCAGCATTTT. Translating it yields CASSLQGAEQPQHF. The full variable domain, completed using reference TRBV2 and TRBJ1-5, is EPEVTQTPSHQVTQMGQEVILRCVPISNHLYFYWYRQILGQKVEFLVSFYNNEISEKSEIFDDQFSVERPDGSNFTLKIRSTKLEDSAMYFCASSLQGAEQPQHFGDGTRLSIL.